This T cell receptor beta chain emerged from a study of human T cells and chemical hapten exposure. Study results and limitations: No alteration of TCRs above 1 in 1000 frequency was seen with DPC sensitization. While controls formed fewer of them, expanded TCRs formed significantly more large CDR3 similarity clusters.

Germline CDR1 is MDHEN and CDR2 is SYDVKM. J gave up 5 bases and V 8 bases, and 7 bases lay outside the gene matches. CDR3 size: 13 residues. This clonotype has ten or more counts. No antigen is known for it. TCRdb re-called the RACE reads with MiXCR, one entry per CDR3 protein. The table has some 36,000 distinct CDR3 sequences, 7.5% to 9% seen once; the top ten hold 1% to 1.5%. The time point is: pre-sensitization, week 0. Noted treatment: therapeutic diphenylcyclopropenone sensitization with weekly scalp DPC. Each donor was an alopecia patient between 18 and 70 years of age who qualified for DPC. The rearrangement uses TRBV28 and TRBJ2-7; 9 bases agree with TRBD2. The clonotype originates from a woman between 50 and 59 years old with alopecia areata. Some clones in this sample may be carry-over from other donors' samples. The material was whole blood, obtained in connection with sensitization to the hapten diphenylcyclopropenone (DPC). The CDR3 DNA reads as TGTGCCAGCTGGGGTAGCGGGAGCAACGAGCAGTACTTC. Translating it yields CASWGSGSNEQYF. Using reference TRBV28 and TRBJ2-7 for the parts outside the CDR3, the full variable domain is DVKVTQSSRYLVKRTGEKVFLECVQDMDHENMFWYRQDPGLGLRLIYFSYDVKMKEKGDIPEGYSVSREKKERFSLILESASTNQTSMYLCASWGSGSNEQYFGPGTRLTVT.